This T cell receptor (beta chain) was recovered during a study of siplizumab effects on memory and regulatory T cells. The protocol was immunoSEQ multiplex PCR, while the TCRdb copy is restricted to in-frame clones and leaves out a portion. This table holds roughly 100,000 clones, around nine tenths found once. Trimming pared 2 bases from V and 4 bases from J, leaving 8 bases between. The CDR3 covers 13 residues. Germline values: CDR1 KGHSH, CDR2 LQKENI. This chain links TRBV18 with TRBJ2-5; tentative D call: TRBD2 (6 bases). The sequence was obtained from a human donor in good health. Sequencing was performed on CD4+ T cells sorted from blood. In DNA, the CDR3 is TGTGCCAGCTCACCATTGGGGGGAGAGACCCAGTACTTC. Residues: CASSPLGGETQYF. The entire variable domain, with the rest obtained from reference TRBV18 and TRBJ2-5, is as follows: NAGVMQNPRHLVRRRGQEARLRCSPMKGHSHVYWYRQLPEEGLKFMVYLQKENIIDESGMPKERFSAEFPKEGPSILRIQQVVRGDSAAYFCASSPLGGETQYFGPGTRLLVL.